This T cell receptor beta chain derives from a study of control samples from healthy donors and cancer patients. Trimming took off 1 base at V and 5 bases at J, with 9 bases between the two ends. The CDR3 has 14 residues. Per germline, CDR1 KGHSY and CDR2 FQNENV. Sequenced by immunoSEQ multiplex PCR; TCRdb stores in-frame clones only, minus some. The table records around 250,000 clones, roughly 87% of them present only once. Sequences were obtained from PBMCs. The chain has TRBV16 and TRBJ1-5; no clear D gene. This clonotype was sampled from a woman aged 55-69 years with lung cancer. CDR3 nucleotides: TGTGCCAGCAGCCAATGGGCCGGGGATCAGCCCCAGCATTTT. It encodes CASSQWAGDQPQHF.